Below are 26 T cell receptor beta chains sequenced from a single sample in a study of CD8 T cells in ankylosing spondylitis. Study conclusions and caveats: For ankylosing spondylitis blood, a TCR beta motif of seven to nine highly homologous variants appeared characteristic.

TCRdb ran MiXCR on the 5' RACE reads and lists one entry per CDR3 protein. Of about 800,000 distinct CDR3 sequences listed, over 9.5% are singletons. These receptors lack a known antigen. The material sequenced was blood, either unsorted or a sorted T cell fraction (not recorded which). Receptor source: a male donor with ankylosing spondylitis.

This clonotype was found a few times. The chain combines TRBV11-3 with TRBJ2-3; no clear D gene. This CDR3 comprises 13 residues. V was cut by 6 bases and J by 3 bases, with 10 bases left in between. CDR1 SGHNT and CDR2 YENEEA come from the germline V gene. In DNA, the CDR3 is TGTGCCAGCAGTCCGCACGATACAGATACGCAGTATTTT. Residues: CASSPHDTDTQYF.

This clonotype was recorded a few times. The V and J genes are TRBV7-3 and TRBJ2-1, with 15 nucleotides matching TRBD2. Germline V gene data show CDR1 as SGHTA and CDR2 as FQGTGA. V was pared by 5 bases and J by 12 bases, with 5 bases of the junction left unmatched. The CDR3 length is 14 residues. CDR3 in DNA: TGTGCCAGCAGCCTCGGGACTAGCGGGGGGCCGCAGTTCTTC. It translates to CASSLGTSGGPQFF.

The rearrangement uses TRBV4-2 and TRBJ2-7, with D tentatively TRBD1 or TRBD2 (5 bases each). The germline V and J ends were trimmed by 3 bases and 2 bases, with 14 bases remaining between them. The CDR3 consists of 15 residues. In germline, CDR1 is LGHNA, CDR2 YNFKEQ. The CDR3 bases are TGTGCCAGCAGCCAGATCCGGGACGCTGCCTACGAGCAGTACTTC. Amino acid sequence: CASSQIRDAAYEQYF.

The chain links TRBV6-6 to TRBJ2-1; D remains ambiguous. The V and J ends lost 8 bases and 5 bases respectively, with 13 bases between them. The CDR3 has 13 amino acids. Per germline, CDR1 MNHNY and CDR2 SVGAGI (reference sequence). CDR3 sequence (DNA): TGTGCCAGCGCAGGTCAAATTGACAATGAGCAGTTCTTC. This gives the protein CASAGQIDNEQFF.

This chain uses TRBV20-1 with TRBJ2-5, with no clear D. This CDR3 is built from 13 residues. Germline V gives CDR1 DFQATT, CDR2 SNEGSKA (reference sequence). The V end lost 4 bases, the J end lost 2 bases, and 11 bases lay between the germline ends. DNA for the CDR3: TGCAGTGCTACCCGGGCACCACAAGAGACCCAGTACTTC. It is translated as CSATRAPQETQYF.

This clonotype has just one count. A far larger clone is only one base removed, so a read error is likely. Because it lacks the conserved phenylalanine or tryptophan at the end, this CDR3 is likely a read error. The chain carries TRBV6-2 or TRBV6-3 and TRBJ1-1; D gene uncertain. This CDR3 comprises 13 residues. Germline values: CDR1 MNHEY, CDR2 SVGEGT. The V end lost 0 bases, the J end lost 3 bases, and 5 bases lay between the germline ends. The CDR3 DNA sequence: TGTGCCAGCAGTTACTCCAGAGACACTGAAGCTTTCCTT. It specifies CASSYSRDTEAFL.

The V call is TRBV4-3, the J call TRBJ1-4; maybe TRBD1 (5 bases). Trimming removed 0 bases from V and 8 bases from J, with 7 bases in between. Per germline, CDR1 LGHNA and CDR2 YSLEER. CDR3 size: 13 residues. In DNA, the CDR3 is TGCGCCAGCAGCCAAGATAGGGACGAAAAACTGTTTTTT. This translates into CASSQDRDEKLFF.

The chain links TRBV28 to TRBJ2-3, with TRBD2 matching 8 bases. Germline CDR1 reads MDHEN; CDR2 reads SYDVKM. This CDR3 contains 16 residues. With V trimmed by 0 bases and J by 3 bases, 5 bases remained unmatched. The CDR3 loop reads CASSLWTGGRTDTQYF. CDR3 DNA: TGTGCCAGCAGTTTATGGACGGGAGGGCGGACAGATACGCAGTATTTT.

This clonotype was recorded at least ten times. The rearrangement links TRBV29-1 to TRBJ2-1, with D unresolved. V was shortened by 7 bases and J by 4 bases, with 17 bases between the two germline ends. Germline V gives CDR1 SQVTM, CDR2 ANQGSEA. This CDR3 spans 14 amino acids. This chain's CDR3 is CSGYPSGRYNEQFF. The CDR3 nucleotides are TGCAGCGGTTACCCTAGTGGAAGATACAATGAGCAGTTCTTC.

This clonotype was counted between two and nine times. The gene calls are TRBV28 and TRBJ2-1; D unclear. The CDR3 is 14 amino acids. CDR1 and CDR2 (germline): MDHEN, SYDVKM. V lost 3 bases, J lost 7 bases, and 13 bases lay in between. The chain's CDR3 is CASSFRTPGNEQFF. DNA for the CDR3: TGTGCCAGCAGTTTTAGGACCCCTGGAAATGAGCAGTTCTTC.

This clonotype has more than one count but fewer than ten. The V call is TRBV4-3, the J call TRBJ1-2, with D unresolved. V lost 0 bases and J lost 8, with 13 bases in between. The CDR3 totals 14 residues. The germline gives CDR1 LGHNA, CDR2 YSLEER. In DNA form, the CDR3 reads TGCGCCAGCAGCCAAGATCGGAGGGCGGTGGGCTACACCTTC. Translating gives CASSQDRRAVGYTF.

This clonotype showed up just a few times. The chain joins TRBV7-2 to TRBJ2-7; 9 bases are shared with TRBD2. Germline lookup yields CDR1 SGHTA and CDR2 FQGNSA. The J segment lost 6 bases and the V segment lost 5 bases, leaving 14 bases of the junction unmatched. The CDR3 extends over 16 amino acids. The CDR3 DNA sequence: TGTGCCAGCAGCCCGAGGCGGGCTAGCGGGAATATCGAGCAGTACTTC. The encoded protein is CASSPRRASGNIEQYF.

This clonotype was counted between two and nine times. V and J are TRBV28 and TRBJ2-5, with D maybe TRBD1 (6 bases). Trimming left V 2 bases short and J 4 bases short, with 11 bases between. This CDR3 has 14 residues. CDR1 is MDHEN, CDR2 SYDVKM, per germline. CDR3 in DNA: TGTGCCAGCAGTTTAGGGGGCACCCCAGAGACCCAGTACTTC. It specifies CASSLGGTPETQYF. The full variable domain, with the rest looked up from reference TRBV28 and TRBJ2-5, is DVKVTQSSRYLVKRTGEKVFLECVQDMDHENMFWYRQDPGLGLRLIYFSYDVKMKEKGDIPEGYSVSREKKERFSLILESASTNQTSMYLCASSLGGTPETQYFGPGTRLLVL.

CDR3 nucleotides: TGTGCCAGCAGCCGAGGACTAGCGAGGGCTTCCGGGGAGCTGTTTTTT. Its protein product is CASSRGLARASGELFF. The rearrangement links TRBV5-6 to TRBJ2-2; TRBD2 matches 9 bases. This CDR3 is built from 16 residues. Trimming cost V 4 bases and J 6 bases; bases outside gene matches: 10. CDR1 is SGHDT, CDR2 YYEEEE, per germline.

The CDR3 loop is CASTRILDVYEQYF. The CDR3 coding sequence is TGTGCCAGCACCCGAATATTGGACGTCTACGAGCAGTACTTC. This rearrangement joins TRBV7-2 to TRBJ2-7; D unclear. V was clipped by 7 bases and J by 3 bases, with 16 bases between them. CDR1 and CDR2 (germline): SGHTA, FQGNSA. This CDR3 contains 14 residues.

This clonotype has a handful of counts. The chain is built from TRBV9 and TRBJ2-5; D perhaps matches TRBD2 (5 bases). This CDR3 region has 13 residues. The germline CDR1 and CDR2 sequences are SGDLS and YYNGEE. V lost 1 base and J 4 bases, leaving 8 bases between the germline ends. The CDR3 region has the DNA TGTGCCAGCAGCGTACTAGCAGGAGAGACCCAGTACTTC. Encoded protein: CASSVLAGETQYF. Filled out from reference TRBV9 and TRBJ2-5, the complete variable domain reads DSGVTQTPKHLITATGQRVTLRCSPRSGDLSVYWYQQSLDQGLQFLIQYYNGEERAKGNILERFSAQQFPDLHSELNLSSLELGDSALYFCASSVLAGETQYFGPGTRLLVL.

This clonotype has just a few counts. CDR3 amino acids: CASSLRQADEQYF. The CDR3 DNA reads as TGTGCCAGCAGCTTACGGCAGGCGGACGAGCAGTACTTC. This chain connects TRBV7-2 to TRBJ2-7; D gene uncertain. Per germline, CDR1 SGHTA and CDR2 FQGNSA. V lost 2 bases and J lost 5, with 10 bases in between. This CDR3 has 13 amino acids.

V and J are TRBV7-6 and TRBJ2-5; 10 positions agree with TRBD2. Germline loops: CDR1 SGHVS, CDR2 FNYEAQ. The CDR3 contains 15 residues. Germline trimming cut 2 bases from V and 4 bases from J; bases unmatched to any gene: 4. The CDR3 protein is CASSLIAGGGETQYF. The CDR3 nucleotides are TGTGCCAGCAGCTTAATAGCGGGAGGTGGAGAGACCCAGTACTTC. The whole variable domain, remainder taken from reference TRBV7-6 and TRBJ2-5, is GAGVSQSPRYKVTKRGQDVALRCDPISGHVSLYWYRQALGQGPEFLTYFNYEAQQDKSGLPNDRFSAERPEGSISTLTIQRTEQRDSAMYRCASSLIAGGGETQYFGPGTRLLVL.

This clonotype was detected ten times or more. The chain is built from TRBV10-3 and TRBJ2-7, with TRBD2 matching 11 bases. After removal of 8 bases from V and 4 bases from J, the junction contained 4 bases not matched to a gene. The CDR3 consists of 13 residues. Germline values: CDR1 ENHRY, CDR2 SYGVKD. The CDR3 reads CAIGLAGGYEQYF. DNA of the CDR3: TGTGCCATCGGGCTAGCGGGAGGTTACGAGCAGTACTTC.

Only a few counts were recorded for this clonotype. This rearrangement joins TRBV18 to TRBJ2-7; a possible D gene is TRBD1 (6 bases). The CDR3 is 15 amino acids. Between the trimmed V and J ends, which lost 3 bases and 5 bases, there was a span of 17 bases. Germline V gene sequence: CDR1 KGHSH, CDR2 LQKENI. CDR3 sequence reads: CASSPAPGESNEQYF. DNA for the CDR3: TGTGCCAGCTCACCGGCTCCAGGGGAAAGTAACGAGCAGTACTTC. Variable domain in full (rest from reference TRBV18 and TRBJ2-7): NAGVMQNPRHLVRRRGQEARLRCSPMKGHSHVYWYRQLPEEGLKFMVYLQKENIIDESGMPKERFSAEFPKEGPSILRIQQVVRGDSAAYFCASSPAPGESNEQYFGPGTRLTVT.

This clonotype was picked up many times. This chain connects TRBV12-3 or TRBV12-4 to TRBJ2-7, with TRBD1 identical over 8 bases. The CDR3 covers 13 residues. The trim removed 5 bases at V and 5 bases at J, leaving 5 bases unmatched. CDR3 loop: CASSRQGIHEQYF. DNA of the CDR3: TGTGCCAGCAGTCGACAGGGGATCCACGAGCAGTACTTC.

This clonotype has a single count. The V call is TRBV30, the J call TRBJ2-3; TRBD2 might be the D (6 bases). V dropped 1 base and J dropped 6 bases, with 11 bases sitting between them. CDR1 is GTSNPN, CDR2 SVGIG, per germline (reference sequence). The CDR3 is 13 residues long. The CDR3 sequence: CAWSAGEGDTQYF. The CDR3, as DNA: TGTGCCTGGAGTGCGGGAGAGGGGGATACGCAGTATTTT.

There are a few counts of this clonotype. The V gene is TRBV5-1, the J gene TRBJ1-2; 8 bases agree with TRBD1. After removal of 0 bases from V and 4 bases from J, the junction contained 5 bases not matched to a gene. The CDR3 contains 15 residues. CDR1 is SGHRS and CDR2 is YFSETQ in the germline V gene. The CDR3 sequence is CASSLGGQGRYGYTF. The CDR3 nucleotides are TGCGCCAGCAGCTTGGGCGGACAGGGTCGCTATGGCTACACCTTC.

This clonotype was recorded at least ten times. The V call is TRBV7-2, the J call TRBJ2-7; D is unclear. Germline V gene sequence: CDR1 SGHTA, CDR2 FQGNSA. There are 13 residues in the CDR3. V lost 5 bases and J 0 bases, leaving 8 bases between the germline ends. CDR3 in amino acids: CASSNTRSYEQYF. CDR3 bases: TGTGCCAGCAGCAACACCCGCTCCTACGAGCAGTACTTC.

In this sample, this clonotype turned up a few times. The chain recombines TRBV12-3 or TRBV12-4 with TRBJ2-7; D tentatively fits TRBD1 or TRBD2 (5 bases each). This CDR3 has 16 amino acids. Trimming cost V 6 bases and J 1 base, with 19 bases left between them. The CDR3 reads CASSTPGPLSSYEQYF. The CDR3 nucleotides are TGTGCCAGCAGCACTCCGGGACCCTTGTCATCCTACGAGCAGTACTTC.

The chain recombines TRBV5-1 with TRBJ2-7, with a weak D call TRBD2 (5 bases). The CDR3 contains 16 residues. Trimming removed 0 bases at V and 0 bases at J, with 13 bases between. Germline CDR1 is SGHRS and CDR2 is YFSETQ. The CDR3 DNA reads TGCGCCAGCAGCTTGGCCGGGGTGGGGAGCTCCTACGAGCAGTACTTC. Translating it yields CASSLAGVGSSYEQYF.